This is a list of T cell receptor beta chains from one sample in a study of yellow fever vaccine responses in identical twins. MiXCR, applied by TCRdb to the RT-PCR reads, yields one record per CDR3 protein. The data show around 2,600 distinct CDR3 sequences, approximately 86% seen once. This specimen was T cells from blood (PBMCs), unsorted or a sorted subset (not recorded which), taken before or after yellow fever vaccination (not recorded which). Source of these receptors: a woman between 18 and 29 years old who received the yellow fever vaccine. CDR3s include the opening cysteine and the closing phenylalanine or tryptophan. D genes are given only for firm matches. Only some rows state a clone size, as once, few, many or a class for expanded clones.

J gene | V gene | D gene | clone size | CDR3 protein | CDR3 DNA
TRBJ2-1 | TRBV30 | - | - | CAWSPGWDEQFF | TGTGCCTGGTCCCCGGGGTGGGATGAGCAGTTCTTC
TRBJ2-1 | TRBV5-5 | - | once | CASSLVSSYNEQFF | TGTGCCAGCAGCTTGGTAAGCTCCTACAATGAGCAGTTCTTC
TRBJ1-2 | TRBV28 | - | few | CASSLTTPRRYGYTF | TGTGCCAGCAGTTTGACAACACCCCGTCGTTATGGCTACACCTTC
TRBJ2-1 | TRBV20-1 | - | - | CSAHRDEQFF | TGCAGTGCCCACCGTGATGAGCAGTTCTTC
TRBJ2-1 | TRBV30 | - | - | CAWSGWTGTAYNEQFF | TGTGCCTGGAGTGGATGGACTGGAACTGCCTACAATGAGCAGTTCTTC
TRBJ2-1 | TRBV29-1 | - | few | CSANGGPSYNEQFF | TGCAGCGCGAACGGGGGACCTTCCTACAATGAGCAGTTCTTC
TRBJ1-1 | TRBV10-2 | - | - | CASSDWVTEAFF | TGCGCCAGCAGTGATTGGGTAACTGAAGCTTTCTTT
TRBJ2-1 | TRBV27 | - | - | CASSLVRPDNEQFF | TGTGCCAGCAGTTTAGTGCGACCCGACAATGAGCAGTTCTTC
TRBJ1-1 | TRBV19 | - | - | CASGVGTEAFF | TGTGCCAGTGGTGTCGGCACTGAAGCTTTCTTT
TRBJ1-4 | TRBV7-9 | - | - | CASSLLGGEKLFF | TGTGCCAGCAGCCTTCTGGGCGGTGAAAAACTGTTTTTT
TRBJ2-7 | TRBV20-1 | TRBD1 | - | CSARIRGQGYEQYF | TGCAGTGCTAGAATTAGGGGACAGGGCTACGAGCAGTACTTC
TRBJ2-5 | TRBV29-1 | TRBD1 | - | CSVEDLDRGQETQYF | TGCAGCGTTGAAGATCTCGACAGGGGGCAGGAGACCCAGTACTTC
TRBJ2-4 | TRBV28 | - | once | CASSLGGYIQYF | TGTGCCAGCAGCCTCGGGGGTTACATTCAGTACTTC
TRBJ2-5 | TRBV19 | - | - | CASGEGETQYF | TGTGCCAGTGGTGAGGGGGAGACCCAGTACTTC
TRBJ2-7 | TRBV11-3 | - | - | CASSPTWASTSYEQYF | TGTGCCAGCAGCCCCACCTGGGCTAGCACATCCTACGAGCAGTACTTC
TRBJ2-5 | TRBV11-2 | - | - | CASSSRILQETQYF | TGTGCCAGCAGCTCCCGTATTCTCCAAGAGACCCAGTACTTC
TRBJ1-1 | TRBV6-2/TRBV6-3 | - | - | CASSYGVTEAFF | TGTGCCAGCAGTTACGGGGTCACTGAAGCTTTCTTT
TRBJ2-1 | TRBV11-1 | - | once | CASSTALAPYNEQFF | TGTGCCAGCAGCACGGCGCTGGCCCCCTACAATGAGCAGTTCTTC
TRBJ2-7 | TRBV5-6 | - | once | CASSQSGNEQYF | TGTGCCAGCAGTCAAAGCGGCAACGAGCAGTACTTC